A single TCR beta chain is shown here with its context. As yet, its antigen is unknown. There were only Caucasian adults among the donors, and all lived in Nashville, Tennessee. The CDR3 consists of 15 residues. The trim removed 3 bases at V and 8 bases at J, leaving 7 bases unmatched. Germline V gene sequence: CDR1 SGDLS, CDR2 YYNGEE. This sample is drawn from a study of shared clonotypes between healthy human individuals. General study points: An anticipated effect of sequencing depth on clonotype sharing among donors was recognized.

Generated by immunoSEQ multiplex PCR, the TCRdb table keeps only in-frame clones and is missing some. Here the sample spans around 980,000 clones, more than 75% being singletons. The clonotype comes from a man younger than 35 in good health. Some clones in this sample may be carry-over from other donors' samples. Input material: memory CD4+ T cells from PBMCs. This sample's subset: CD45RA-negative fraction. V gene TRBV9 combines with J gene TRBJ1-4; 10 bases are a match to TRBD1. The CDR3 is CASSAPGQGLEKLFF. The CDR3 DNA reads as TGTGCCAGCAGCGCACCGGGACAGGGGTTGGAAAAACTGTTTTTT. Together with reference TRBV9 and TRBJ1-4, the CDR3 gives the full variable domain: DSGVTQTPKHLITATGQRVTLRCSPRSGDLSVYWYQQSLDQGLQFLIQYYNGEERAKGNILERFSAQQFPDLHSELNLSSLELGDSALYFCASSAPGQGLEKLFFGSGTQLSVL.